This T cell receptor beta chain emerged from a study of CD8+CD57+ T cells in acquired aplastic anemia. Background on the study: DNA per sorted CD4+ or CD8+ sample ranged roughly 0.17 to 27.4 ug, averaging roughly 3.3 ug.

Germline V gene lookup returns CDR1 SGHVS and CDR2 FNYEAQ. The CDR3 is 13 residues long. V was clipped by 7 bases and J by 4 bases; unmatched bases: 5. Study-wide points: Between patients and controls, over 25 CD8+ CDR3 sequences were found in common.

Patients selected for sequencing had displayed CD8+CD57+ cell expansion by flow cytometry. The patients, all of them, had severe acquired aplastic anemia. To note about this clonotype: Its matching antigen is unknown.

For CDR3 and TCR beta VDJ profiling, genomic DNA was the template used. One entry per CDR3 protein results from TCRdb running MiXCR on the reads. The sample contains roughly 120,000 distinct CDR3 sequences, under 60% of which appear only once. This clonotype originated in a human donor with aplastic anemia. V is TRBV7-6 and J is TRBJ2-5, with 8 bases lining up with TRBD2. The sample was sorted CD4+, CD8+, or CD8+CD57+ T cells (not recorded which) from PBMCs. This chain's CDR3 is CASTPAGGETQYF. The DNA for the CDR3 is TGTGCCAGCACCCCGGCGGGGGGAGAGACCCAGTACTTC.